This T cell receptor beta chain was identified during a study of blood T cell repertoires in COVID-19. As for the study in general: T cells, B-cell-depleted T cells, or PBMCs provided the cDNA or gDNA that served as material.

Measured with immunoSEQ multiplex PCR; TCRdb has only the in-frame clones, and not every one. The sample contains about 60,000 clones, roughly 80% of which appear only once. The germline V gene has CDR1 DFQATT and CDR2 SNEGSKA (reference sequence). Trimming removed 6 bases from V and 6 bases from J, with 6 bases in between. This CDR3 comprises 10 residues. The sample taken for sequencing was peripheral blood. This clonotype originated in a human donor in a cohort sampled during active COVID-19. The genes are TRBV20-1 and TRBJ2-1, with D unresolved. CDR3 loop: CSAASNEQFF. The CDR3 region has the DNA TGCAGTGCGGCCAGCAATGAGCAGTTCTTC.